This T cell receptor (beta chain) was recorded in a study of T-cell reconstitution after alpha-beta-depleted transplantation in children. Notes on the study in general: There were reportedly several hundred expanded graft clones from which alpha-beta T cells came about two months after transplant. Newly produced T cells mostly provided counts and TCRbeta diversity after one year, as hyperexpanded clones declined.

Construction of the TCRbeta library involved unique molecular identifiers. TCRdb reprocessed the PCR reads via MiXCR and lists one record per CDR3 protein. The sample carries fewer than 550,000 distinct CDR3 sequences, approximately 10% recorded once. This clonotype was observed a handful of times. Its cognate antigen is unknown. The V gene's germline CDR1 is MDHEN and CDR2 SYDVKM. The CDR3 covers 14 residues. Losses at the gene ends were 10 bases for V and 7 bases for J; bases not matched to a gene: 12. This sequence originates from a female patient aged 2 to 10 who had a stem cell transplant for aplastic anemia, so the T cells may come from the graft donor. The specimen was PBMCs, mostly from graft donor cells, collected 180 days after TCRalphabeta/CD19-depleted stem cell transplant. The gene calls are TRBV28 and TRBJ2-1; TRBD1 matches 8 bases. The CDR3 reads CAIRGGQERNEQFF. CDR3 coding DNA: TGTGCCATCCGTGGGGGACAGGAAAGAAATGAGCAGTTCTTC.